What follows describes a single TCR beta chain. No cognate antigen has been identified for it. There are no base qualities to consult, and no much larger clone falls within one base. The germline V gene provides CDR1 LGHNA and CDR2 YNFKEQ. Counted from cysteine to phenylalanine, this CDR3 has 14 amino acids. The read is trimmed to its CDR3 DNA, 42 bases read in frame from base 1. Deletion took 0 bases off V and 4 bases off J, with a span of 8 bases between the germline ends. This entry is derived from a study of blood T cell repertoires in COVID-19 (dated by TCRdb to 2020 to 2022). For the study in its entirety: The collaborator samples originated in the United States, Italy and Spain and spanned the acute and convalescent phases of COVID-19. The material from the prospective study consisted of cDNA or gDNA derived from T cells, B-cell-depleted T cells, or PBMCs. Subjects who had been exposed to COVID-19, were actively infected with it, or had recovered from it provided the deeply sampled blood TCRbeta repertoires that made up the dataset. A freely available public database, intended as a resource for researchers studying the immune response to SARS-CoV-2, is where the repertoires were released. Samples were obtained from the ongoing ImmuneRACE study (first 160 participants) and from about 1,300 subjects provided by 6 global collaborators. Nearly every sample came with metadata listing a de-identified subject ID, COVID-19 status, age in years and sex. Where HLA class I and class II types were available, the types were taken from metadata supplied by the sample provider, not from assay-based typing. The full study reports these points: How much clinical and demographic metadata was included differed by source and by participant, and the metadata was provided uncurated.

A second Seattle source provided samples from volunteer blood donors who had recovered from COVID-19. The collaborating institutions used their own protocols to collect whole blood in K2EDTA tubes. For TCRbeta analysis, collaborator samples were shipped as frozen whole blood, as isolated PBMCs, or as DNA extracted from either sample type. TCRbeta CDR3 regions were amplified from genomic DNA using the immunoSEQ Assay, a bias-controlled multiplex PCR. Regarding the original processing steps: Within the assay, amplification of reference gene primers was used to estimate how many nucleated cells each sample contained. Sequence reads were collapsed and filtered to measure the absolute abundance of every unique TCRbeta CDR3 rearrangement. For each sample, productive Simpson clonality was calculated as the square root of Simpson's diversity index over productive rearrangements. The source is immuneACCESS, and TCRdb retained only in-frame sequences with V and J called. Part of the clones is not carried over; for the studies checked, unresolved V genes explain less than half of this, and the remainder is unexplained. The DNA gave D and trimming, while V, J and clone size come from that table. This sample gives 110,000 or so clones in total; approximately 90% of them show up just once. The biggest ten clones account for roughly 8.9% of the sample.

The sequence was obtained from a woman between 70 and 85 years old who had recovered from COVID-19. This receptor chain uses TRBV4-2 and TRBJ2-3; the D gene cannot be named for sure. The sequenced sample consisted of peripheral blood. The bases are TGTGCCAGCAGCCAAGAGCTAGTCCCAGATACGCAGTATTTT. Protein translation: CASSQELVPDTQYF.